This TCR beta chain derives from a study of blood T cell repertoires in COVID-19. CDR1 KGHSH and CDR2 LQKENI come from the germline V gene. This CDR3 spans 11 amino acids. Clones were read by immunoSEQ multiplex PCR, and TCRdb kept only the in-frame ones, dropping some. The table shows approximately 61,000 clones, with roughly 80% occurring only once. This clone has only one observation. The junction departs from the called germline gene at one end, perhaps through a read error. The chain couples TRBV18 to TRBJ2-2; possibly TRBD1 for D (6 bases). The clonotype originates from a man aged 65 to 85 with acute or convalescent COVID-19. The sample comprised peripheral blood. This CDR3 is CASFPGVAGIF. In DNA, the CDR3 is TGTGCCAGCTTCCCAGGGGTAGCCGGAATTTTT. The complete variable domain, with remaining parts taken from reference TRBV18 and TRBJ2-2, reads NAGVMQNPRHLVRRRGQEARLRCSPMKGHSHVYWYRQLPEEGLKFMVYLQKENIIDESGMPKERFSAEFPKEGPSILRIQQVVRGDSAAYFCASFPGVAGIFGEGSRLTVL.